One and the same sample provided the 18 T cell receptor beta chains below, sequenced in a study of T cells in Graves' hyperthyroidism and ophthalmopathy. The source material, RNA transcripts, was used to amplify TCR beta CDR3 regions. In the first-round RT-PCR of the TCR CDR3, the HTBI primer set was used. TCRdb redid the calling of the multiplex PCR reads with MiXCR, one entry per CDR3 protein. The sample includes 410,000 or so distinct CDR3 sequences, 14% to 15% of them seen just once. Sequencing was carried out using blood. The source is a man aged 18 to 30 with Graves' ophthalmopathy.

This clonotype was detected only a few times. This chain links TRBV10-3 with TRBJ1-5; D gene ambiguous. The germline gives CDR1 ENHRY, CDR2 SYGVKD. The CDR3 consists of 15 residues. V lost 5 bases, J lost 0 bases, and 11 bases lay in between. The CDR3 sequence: CAISSRGNSNQPQHF. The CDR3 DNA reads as TGTGCCATCAGTAGTCGAGGGAATAGCAATCAGCCCCAGCATTTT.

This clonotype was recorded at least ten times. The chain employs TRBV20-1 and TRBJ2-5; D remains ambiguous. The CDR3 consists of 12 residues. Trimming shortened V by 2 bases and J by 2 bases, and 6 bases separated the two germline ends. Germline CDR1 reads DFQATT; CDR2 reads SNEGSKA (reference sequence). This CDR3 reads CSARSLQETQYF. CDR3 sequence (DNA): TGCAGTGCTAGAAGCCTACAAGAGACCCAGTACTTC.

This CDR3 reads CASSPRGRGDYGYTF. CDR3 sequence (DNA): TGTGCCAGCAGTCCCCGGGGGAGGGGGGACTATGGCTACACCTTC. The rearrangement links TRBV6-1 to TRBJ1-2, with a possible D match to TRBD1 (6 bases). The CDR3 contains 15 residues. V lost 5 bases and J 3 bases, leaving 16 bases between the germline ends. CDR1 and CDR2 (germline): MNHNS, SASEGT.

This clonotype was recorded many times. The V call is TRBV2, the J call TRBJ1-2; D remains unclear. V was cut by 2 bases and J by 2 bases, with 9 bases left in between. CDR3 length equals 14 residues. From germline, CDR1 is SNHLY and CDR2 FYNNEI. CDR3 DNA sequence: TGTGCCAGCAGTGAAATAGGGCAGAACTATGGCTACACCTTC. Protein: CASSEIGQNYGYTF.

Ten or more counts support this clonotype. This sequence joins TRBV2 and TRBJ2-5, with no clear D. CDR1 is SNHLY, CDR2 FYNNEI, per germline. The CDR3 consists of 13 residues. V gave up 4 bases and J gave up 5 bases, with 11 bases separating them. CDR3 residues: CASSGDSMETQYF. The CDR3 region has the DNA TGTGCCAGCAGTGGAGACTCTATGGAGACCCAGTACTTC.

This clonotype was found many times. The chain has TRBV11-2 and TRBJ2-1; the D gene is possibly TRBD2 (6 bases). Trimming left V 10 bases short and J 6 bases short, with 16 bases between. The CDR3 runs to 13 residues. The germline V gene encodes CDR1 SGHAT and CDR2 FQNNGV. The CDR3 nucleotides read TGTGCCACCGTGGGACTCGAGGTCAATGAGCAGTTCTTC. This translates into CATVGLEVNEQFF.

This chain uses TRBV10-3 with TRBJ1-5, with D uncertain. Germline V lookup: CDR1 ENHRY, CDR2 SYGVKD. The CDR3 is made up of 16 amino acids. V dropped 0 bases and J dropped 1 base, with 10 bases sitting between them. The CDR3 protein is CAISESVPGSNQPQHF. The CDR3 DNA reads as TGTGCCATCAGTGAGTCGGTCCCCGGGAGCAATCAGCCCCAGCATTTT.

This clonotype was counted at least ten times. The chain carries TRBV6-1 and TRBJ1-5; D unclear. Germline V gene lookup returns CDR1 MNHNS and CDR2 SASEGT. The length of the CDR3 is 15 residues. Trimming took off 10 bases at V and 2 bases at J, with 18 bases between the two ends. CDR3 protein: CAICSGSFGNQPQHF. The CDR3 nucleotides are TGTGCCATCTGCTCTGGGTCGTTTGGCAATCAGCCCCAGCATTTT.

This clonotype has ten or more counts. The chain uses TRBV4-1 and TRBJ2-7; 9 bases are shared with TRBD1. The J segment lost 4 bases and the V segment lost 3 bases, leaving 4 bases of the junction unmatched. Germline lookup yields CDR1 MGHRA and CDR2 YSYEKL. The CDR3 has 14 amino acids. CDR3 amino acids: CASSHQGQGYEQYF. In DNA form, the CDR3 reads TGCGCCAGCAGCCACCAAGGACAGGGGTACGAGCAGTACTTC.

CDR3 coding DNA: TGTGCCAGCAGCCCAGACCTCGGGGAGACCCAGTACTTC. It encodes CASSPDLGETQYF. The rearrangement uses TRBV5-6 and TRBJ2-5; D is unclear. V shed 4 bases and J shed 5 bases, with 12 bases lying between them. This CDR3 contains 13 residues. Germline V gene lookup returns CDR1 SGHDT and CDR2 YYEEEE.

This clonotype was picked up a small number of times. In DNA, the CDR3 is TGTGCCAGCAGCCCGGTTGGCGGAGGACCCACCGGGGAGCTGTTTTTT. Protein: CASSPVGGGPTGELFF. The rearrangement links TRBV5-4 to TRBJ2-2, with D possibly TRBD2 on 5 matching bases. The germline gives CDR1 SGHNT, CDR2 YYREEE (reference sequence). This CDR3 is built from 16 residues. V lost 4 bases and J 4 bases, leaving 17 bases between the germline ends.

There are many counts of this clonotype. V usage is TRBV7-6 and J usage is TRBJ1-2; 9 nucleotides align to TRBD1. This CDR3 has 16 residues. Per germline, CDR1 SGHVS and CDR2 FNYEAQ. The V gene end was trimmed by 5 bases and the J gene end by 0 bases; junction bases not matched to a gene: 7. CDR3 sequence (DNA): TGTGCCAGCAGCCCCTCGTGGACAGGGGCTAACTATGGCTACACCTTC. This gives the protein CASSPSWTGANYGYTF.

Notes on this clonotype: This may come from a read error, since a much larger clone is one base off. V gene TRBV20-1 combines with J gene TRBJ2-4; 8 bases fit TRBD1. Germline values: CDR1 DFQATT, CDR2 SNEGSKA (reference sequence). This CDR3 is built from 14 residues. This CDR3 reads CSARDRVVGNVQYF. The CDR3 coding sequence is TGCAGTGCTAGGGACAGGGTGGTAGGAAACGTTCAGTACTTC.

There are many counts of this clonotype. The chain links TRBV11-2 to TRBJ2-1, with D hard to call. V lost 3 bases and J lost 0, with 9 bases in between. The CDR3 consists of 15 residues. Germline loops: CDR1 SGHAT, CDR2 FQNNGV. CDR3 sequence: CASSFAGNSYNEQFF. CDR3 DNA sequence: TGTGCCAGCAGCTTCGCCGGAAACTCCTACAATGAGCAGTTCTTC. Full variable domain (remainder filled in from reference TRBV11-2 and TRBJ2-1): EAGVAQSPRYKIIEKRQSVAFWCNPISGHATLYWYQQILGQGPKLLIQFQNNGVVDDSQLPKDRFSAERLKGVDSTLKIQPAKLEDSAVYLCASSFAGNSYNEQFFGPGTRLTVL.

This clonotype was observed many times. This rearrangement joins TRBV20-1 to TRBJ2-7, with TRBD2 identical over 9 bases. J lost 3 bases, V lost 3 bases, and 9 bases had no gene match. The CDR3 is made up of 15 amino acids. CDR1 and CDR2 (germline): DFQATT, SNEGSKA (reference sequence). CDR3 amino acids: CSARRGGAGGYEQYF. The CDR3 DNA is TGCAGTGCTAGGAGGGGGGGAGCGGGAGGCTACGAGCAGTACTTC.

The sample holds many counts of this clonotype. CDR3 DNA: TGTGCCATCAGCGAGCCTAGCGGGGGGAAGGATACGCAGTATTTT. This translates into CAISEPSGGKDTQYF. The V and J genes are TRBV10-3 and TRBJ2-3; 11 positions agree with TRBD2. Germline V gives CDR1 ENHRY, CDR2 SYGVKD. Trimming cost V 6 bases and J 6 bases; bases outside gene matches: 8. This CDR3 has 15 amino acids.

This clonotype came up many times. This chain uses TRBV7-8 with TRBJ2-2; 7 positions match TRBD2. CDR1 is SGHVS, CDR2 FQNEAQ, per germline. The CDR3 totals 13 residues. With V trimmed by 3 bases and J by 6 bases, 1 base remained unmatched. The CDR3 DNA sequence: TGTGCCAGCAGCTTCGGGGGGTCCGGGGAGCTGTTTTTT. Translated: CASSFGGSGELFF.

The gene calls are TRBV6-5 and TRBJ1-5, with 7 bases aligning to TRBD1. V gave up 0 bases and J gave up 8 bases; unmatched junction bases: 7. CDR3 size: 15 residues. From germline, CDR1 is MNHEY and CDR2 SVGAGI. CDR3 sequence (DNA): TGTGCCAGCAGTTACTCGAGCAGGGGGGGTGAGCCCCAGCATTTT. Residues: CASSYSSRGGEPQHF.